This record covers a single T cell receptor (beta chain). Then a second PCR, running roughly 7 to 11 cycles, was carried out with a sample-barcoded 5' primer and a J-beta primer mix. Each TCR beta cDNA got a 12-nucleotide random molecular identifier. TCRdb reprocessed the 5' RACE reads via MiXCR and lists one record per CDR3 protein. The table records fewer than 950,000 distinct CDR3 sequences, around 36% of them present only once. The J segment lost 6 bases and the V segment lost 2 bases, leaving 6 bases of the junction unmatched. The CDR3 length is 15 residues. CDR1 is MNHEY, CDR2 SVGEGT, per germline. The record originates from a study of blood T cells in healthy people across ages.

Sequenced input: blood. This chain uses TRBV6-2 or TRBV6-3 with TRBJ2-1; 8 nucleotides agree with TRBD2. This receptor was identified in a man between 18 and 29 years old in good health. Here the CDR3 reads CASSYAGGLGNEQFF. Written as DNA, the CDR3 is TGTGCCAGCAGTTACGCGGGGGGACTGGGCAATGAGCAGTTCTTC.